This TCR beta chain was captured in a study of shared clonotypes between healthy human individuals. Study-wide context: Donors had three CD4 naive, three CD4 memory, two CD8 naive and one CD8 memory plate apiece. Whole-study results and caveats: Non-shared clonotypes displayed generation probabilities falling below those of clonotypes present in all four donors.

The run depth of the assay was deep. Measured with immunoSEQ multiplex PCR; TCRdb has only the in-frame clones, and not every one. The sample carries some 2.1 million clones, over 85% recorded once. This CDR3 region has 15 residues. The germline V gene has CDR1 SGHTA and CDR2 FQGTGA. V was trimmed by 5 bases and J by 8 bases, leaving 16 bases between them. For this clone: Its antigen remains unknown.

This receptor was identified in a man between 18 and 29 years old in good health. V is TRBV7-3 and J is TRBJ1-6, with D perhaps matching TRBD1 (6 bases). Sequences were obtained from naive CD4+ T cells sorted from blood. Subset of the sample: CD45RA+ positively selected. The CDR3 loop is CASSPDGGQDSPLHF. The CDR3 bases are TGTGCCAGCAGCCCCGACGGGGGGCAGGATTCACCCCTCCACTTT.